This TCR beta chain is drawn from a study of chronic HIV infection and antiretroviral therapy. This clonotype was seen more than once but under ten times. Germline lookup yields CDR1 SGHTA and CDR2 FQGNSA. There are 15 residues in the CDR3. The V end was cut by 4 bases, the J end by 4 bases, with 11 bases between. MiXCR was run by TCRdb on the 5' RACE reads, yielding one entry per CDR3 protein. The sample includes tens of thousands of distinct CDR3 sequences, about 8.9% seen only once; the top ten take 2.9%. This sequence was found in an adult who had HIV and had not received antiretroviral therapy, or was an uninfected healthy control (not recorded which). The genes are TRBV7-2 and TRBJ2-6; D uncertain. Material for sequencing was peripheral blood. The CDR3 sequence: CASSSGVLGANVLTF. The CDR3 DNA follows: TGTGCCAGCAGCTCTGGGGTTCTCGGGGCCAACGTCCTGACTTTC.